Here is one T cell receptor (beta chain) with its context. This sample stems from a study of blood T cells in healthy people across ages. Study-level information: Template switching picked up about one barcoded beta molecule for each two T cells.

There were healthy Caucasian individuals from Russia, aged roughly 6 to 90, serving as donors. Combining a sample-barcoded 5' primer with a J-beta primer mix, a second PCR ran for 7 to 11 cycles. Each CDR3 protein is one row after TCRdb ran MiXCR on the 5' RACE reads. The sample holds some 1.7 million distinct CDR3 sequences, approximately 28% seen once. Germline V gene sequence: CDR1 MNHNS, CDR2 SASEGT. The CDR3 consists of 17 residues. The V gene lost 2 bases and the J gene lost 4 bases, with 20 bases spanning the gap. The source is a woman under 40 in good health. V gene TRBV6-1 combines with J gene TRBJ2-5, with a possible D match to TRBD1 (7 bases). Sequenced sample: blood. The DNA for the CDR3 is TGTGCCAGCAGTGAATCGGAGGGGGCAAGGTTGAGAGAGACCCAGTACTTC. Encoded protein: CASSESEGARLRETQYF.